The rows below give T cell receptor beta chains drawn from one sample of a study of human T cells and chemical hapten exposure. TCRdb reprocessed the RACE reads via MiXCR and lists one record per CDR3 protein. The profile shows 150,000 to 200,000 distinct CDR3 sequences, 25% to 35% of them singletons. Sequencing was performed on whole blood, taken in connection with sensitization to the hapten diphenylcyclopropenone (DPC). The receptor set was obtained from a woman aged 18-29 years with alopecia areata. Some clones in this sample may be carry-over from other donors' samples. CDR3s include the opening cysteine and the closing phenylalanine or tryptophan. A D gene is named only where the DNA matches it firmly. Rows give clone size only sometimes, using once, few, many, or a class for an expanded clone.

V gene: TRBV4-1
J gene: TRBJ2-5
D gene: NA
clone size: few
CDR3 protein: CASSQEGTNQETQYF
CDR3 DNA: TGCGCCAGCAGCCAAGAGGGAACAAACCAAGAGACCCAGTACTTC

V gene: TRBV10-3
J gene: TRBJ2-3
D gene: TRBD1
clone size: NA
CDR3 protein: CAISEARGPDTQYF
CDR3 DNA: TGTGCCATCAGTGAAGCCAGGGGGCCTGATACGCAGTATTTT

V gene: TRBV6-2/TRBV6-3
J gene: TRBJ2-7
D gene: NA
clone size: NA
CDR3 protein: CASSYSTHVGPNEQYF
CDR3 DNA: TGTGCCAGCAGTTACTCGACGCACGTGGGACCTAACGAGCAGTACTTC

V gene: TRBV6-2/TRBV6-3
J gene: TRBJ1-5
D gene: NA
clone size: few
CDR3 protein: CASSYAGTSNQPQHF
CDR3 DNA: TGTGCCAGCAGTTACGCCGGGACTAGCAATCAGCCCCAGCATTTT

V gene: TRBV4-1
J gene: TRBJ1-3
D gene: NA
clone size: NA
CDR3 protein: CASSQIETKAGNTIYF
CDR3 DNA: TGCGCCAGCAGCCAAATTGAGACTAAGGCTGGAAACACCATATATTTT

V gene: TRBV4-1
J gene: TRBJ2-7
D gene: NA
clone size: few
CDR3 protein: CASSQGLTGRREQYF
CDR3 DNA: TGCGCCAGCAGCCAAGGGTTAACTGGGCGTCGCGAGCAGTACTTC

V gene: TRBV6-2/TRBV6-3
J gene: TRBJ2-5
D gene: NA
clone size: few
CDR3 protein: CASSYSRGQETQYF
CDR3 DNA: TGTGCCAGCAGTTACTCGCGGGGCCAAGAGACCCAGTACTTC

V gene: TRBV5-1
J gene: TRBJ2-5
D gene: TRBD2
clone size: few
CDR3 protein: CASSLTVGGGEETQYF
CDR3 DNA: TGCGCCAGCAGCTTGACGGTCGGCGGGGGAGAAGAGACCCAGTACTTC

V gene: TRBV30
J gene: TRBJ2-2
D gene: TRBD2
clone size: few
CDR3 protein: CAWTELAIEPGELFF
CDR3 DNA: TGTGCCTGGACCGAACTAGCGATAGAGCCCGGGGAGCTGTTTTTT

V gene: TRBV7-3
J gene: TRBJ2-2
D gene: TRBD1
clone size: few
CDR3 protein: CASSEQGANTGELFF
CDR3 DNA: TGTGCCAGCAGCGAACAGGGGGCAAACACCGGGGAGCTGTTTTTT

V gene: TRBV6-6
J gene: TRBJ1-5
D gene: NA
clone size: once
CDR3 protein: CASSYQDSSNQPQHF
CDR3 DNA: TGTGCCAGCAGTTACCAGGACAGTAGCAATCAGCCCCAGCATTTT